This T cell receptor (beta chain) was identified during a study of cytomegalovirus exposure and HLA in healthy donors. The germline V gene encodes CDR1 GTSNPN and CDR2 SVGIG (reference sequence). Trimming removed 3 bases from V and 8 bases from J, with 11 bases in between. The CDR3 extends over 12 amino acids. As concerns this clone: Its antigen remains unknown.

Findings and limits, study-wide: Later work associated 16,951 TCR beta sequences with HLA alleles at 0.05 false discovery rate. Investigators reported fewer than 200 TCR beta chains as tied to cytomegalovirus. Researchers reported in a later analysis that a missense DCLRE1C variant was tied to TCR beta V- and J-gene trimming.

PCR involved 60 Vbeta and 13 Jbeta primers. In the original analysis: Later, roughly 86 million unique TCR beta chains were counted in an analysis, and roughly 11 million of them were shared. Produced via immunoSEQ multiplex PCR; TCRdb's table is partial and in-frame only. D and trimming were read from the DNA, whereas the V and J calls and clone size are those reported in that table. The data contain fewer than 130,000 clones, 60% to 70% of them singletons. This rearrangement joins TRBV30 to TRBJ2-1, with a tentative D call TRBD2 (5 bases). The material sequenced was PBMCs. This TCR was sampled from a young man in good health and CMV-seropositive. As DNA, the CDR3 is TGTGCCTGGAGCGGACTTTCTGATGAGCAGTTCTTC. Residues: CAWSGLSDEQFF.